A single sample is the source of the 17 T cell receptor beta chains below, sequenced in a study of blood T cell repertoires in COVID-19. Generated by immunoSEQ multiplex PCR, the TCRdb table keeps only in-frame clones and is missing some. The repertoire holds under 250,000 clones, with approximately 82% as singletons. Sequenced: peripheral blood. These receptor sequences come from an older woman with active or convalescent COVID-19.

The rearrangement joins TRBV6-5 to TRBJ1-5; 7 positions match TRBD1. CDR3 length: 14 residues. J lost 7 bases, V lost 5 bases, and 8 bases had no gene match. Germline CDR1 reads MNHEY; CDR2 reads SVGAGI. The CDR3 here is CASSKTGLNQPQHF. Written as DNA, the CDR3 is TGTGCCAGCAGTAAGACAGGGTTGAACCAGCCCCAGCATTTT.

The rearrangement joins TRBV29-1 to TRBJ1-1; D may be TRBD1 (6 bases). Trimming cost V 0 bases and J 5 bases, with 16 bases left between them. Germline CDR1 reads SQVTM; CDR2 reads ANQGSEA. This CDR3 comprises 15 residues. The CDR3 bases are TGCAGCGTTGAAGATCTCGGGGGGCTTGGGACTGAAGCTTTCTTT. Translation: CSVEDLGGLGTEAFF.

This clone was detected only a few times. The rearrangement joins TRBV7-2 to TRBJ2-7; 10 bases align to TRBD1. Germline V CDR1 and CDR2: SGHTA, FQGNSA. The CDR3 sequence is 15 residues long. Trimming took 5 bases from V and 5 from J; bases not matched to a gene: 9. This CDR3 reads CASSPVSDRGNEQYF. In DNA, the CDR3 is TGTGCCAGCAGCCCAGTATCGGACAGGGGGAACGAGCAGTACTTC.

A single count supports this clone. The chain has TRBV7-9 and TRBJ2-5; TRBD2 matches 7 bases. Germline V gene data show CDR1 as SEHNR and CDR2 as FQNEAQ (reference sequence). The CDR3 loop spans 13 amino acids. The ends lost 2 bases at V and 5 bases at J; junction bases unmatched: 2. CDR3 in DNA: TGTGCCAGCAGCTTATCCGGGGGGGAGACCCAGTACTTC. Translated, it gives CASSLSGGETQYF.

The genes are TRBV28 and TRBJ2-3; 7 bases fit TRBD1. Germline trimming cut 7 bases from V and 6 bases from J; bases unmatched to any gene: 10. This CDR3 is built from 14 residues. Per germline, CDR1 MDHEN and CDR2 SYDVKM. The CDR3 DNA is TGTGCCAGCAACCCCGGAACAGGGGCCGATACGCAGTATTTT. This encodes CASNPGTGADTQYF.

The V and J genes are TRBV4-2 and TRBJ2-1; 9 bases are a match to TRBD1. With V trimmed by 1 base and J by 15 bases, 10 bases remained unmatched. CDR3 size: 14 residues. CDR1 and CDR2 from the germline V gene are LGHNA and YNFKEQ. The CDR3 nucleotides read TGTGCCAGCAGCCAAGTGGGGACAGGGCGGATGGGGTTCTTC. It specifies CASSQVGTGRMGFF.

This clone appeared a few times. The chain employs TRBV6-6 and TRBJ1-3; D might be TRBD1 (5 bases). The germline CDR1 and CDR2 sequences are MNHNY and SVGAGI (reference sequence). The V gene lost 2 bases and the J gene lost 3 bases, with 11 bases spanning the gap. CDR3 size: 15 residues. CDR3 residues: CASSYPGGGGNTIYF. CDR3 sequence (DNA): TGTGCCAGCAGTTACCCGGGGGGTGGTGGAAACACCATATATTTT.

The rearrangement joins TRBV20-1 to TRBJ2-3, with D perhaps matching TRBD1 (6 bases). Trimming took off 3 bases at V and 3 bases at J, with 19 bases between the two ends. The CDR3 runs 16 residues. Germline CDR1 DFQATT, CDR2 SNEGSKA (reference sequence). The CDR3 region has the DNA TGCAGTGCTAGTGGCGGCACAGGGAGAGGGACAGATACGCAGTATTTT. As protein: CSASGGTGRGTDTQYF.

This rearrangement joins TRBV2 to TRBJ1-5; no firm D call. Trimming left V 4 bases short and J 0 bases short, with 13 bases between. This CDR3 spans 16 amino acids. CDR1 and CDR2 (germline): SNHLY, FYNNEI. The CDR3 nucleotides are TGTGCCAGCAGTGTGACGGGTACCTATAGCAATCAGCCCCAGCATTTT. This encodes CASSVTGTYSNQPQHF.

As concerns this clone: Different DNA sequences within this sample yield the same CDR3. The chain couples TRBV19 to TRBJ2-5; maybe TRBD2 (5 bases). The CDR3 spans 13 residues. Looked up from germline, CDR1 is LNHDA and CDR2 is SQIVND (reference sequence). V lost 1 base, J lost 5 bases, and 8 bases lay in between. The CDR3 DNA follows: TGTGCCAGTAGTATAGGAGGGAGTGAGACCCAGTACTTC. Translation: CASSIGGSETQYF.

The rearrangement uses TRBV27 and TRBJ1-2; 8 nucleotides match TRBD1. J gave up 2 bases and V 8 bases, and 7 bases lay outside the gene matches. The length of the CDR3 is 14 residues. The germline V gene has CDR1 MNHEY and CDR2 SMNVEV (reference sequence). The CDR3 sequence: CASGPGTGNYGYTF. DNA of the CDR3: TGTGCCAGCGGACCCGGGACAGGCAACTATGGCTACACCTTC.

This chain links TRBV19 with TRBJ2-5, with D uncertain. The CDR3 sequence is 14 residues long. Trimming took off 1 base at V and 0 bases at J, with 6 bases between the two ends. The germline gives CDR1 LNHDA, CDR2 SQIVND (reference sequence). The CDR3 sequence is CASSIAPYQETQYF. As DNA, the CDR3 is TGTGCCAGTAGTATAGCCCCGTACCAAGAGACCCAGTACTTC.

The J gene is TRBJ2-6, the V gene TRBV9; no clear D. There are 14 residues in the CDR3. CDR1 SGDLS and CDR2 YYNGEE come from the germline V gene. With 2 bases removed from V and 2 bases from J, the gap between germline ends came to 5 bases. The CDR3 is CASSVRTGANVLTF. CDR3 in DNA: TGTGCCAGCAGCGTGAGGACTGGGGCCAACGTCCTGACTTTC.

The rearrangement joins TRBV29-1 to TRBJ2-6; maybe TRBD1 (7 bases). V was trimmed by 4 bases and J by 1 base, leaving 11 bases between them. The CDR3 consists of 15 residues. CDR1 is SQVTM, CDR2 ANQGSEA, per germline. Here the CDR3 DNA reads TGCAGCGTTGGGCAGGGGGGATCTGGGGCCAACGTCCTGACTTTC. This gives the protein CSVGQGGSGANVLTF.

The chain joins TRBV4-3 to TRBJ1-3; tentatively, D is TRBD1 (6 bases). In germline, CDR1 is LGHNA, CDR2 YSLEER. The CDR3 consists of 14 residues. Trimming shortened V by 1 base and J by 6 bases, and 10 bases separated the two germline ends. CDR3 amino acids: CASSQAQGLNTIYF. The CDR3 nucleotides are TGCGCCAGCAGCCAAGCACAGGGTTTAAACACCATATATTTT.

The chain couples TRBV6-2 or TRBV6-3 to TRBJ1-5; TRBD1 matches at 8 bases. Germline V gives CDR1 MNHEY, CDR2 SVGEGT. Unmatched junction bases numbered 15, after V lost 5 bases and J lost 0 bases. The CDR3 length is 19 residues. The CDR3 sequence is CASSNKGQGPPYSNQPQHF. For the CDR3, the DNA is TGTGCCAGCAGTAACAAAGGACAGGGCCCACCTTATAGCAATCAGCCCCAGCATTTT.

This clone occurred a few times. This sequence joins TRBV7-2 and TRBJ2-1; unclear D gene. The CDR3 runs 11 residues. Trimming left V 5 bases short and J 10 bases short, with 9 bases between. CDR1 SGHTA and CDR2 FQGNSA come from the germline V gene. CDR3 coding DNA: TGTGCCAGCAGCCTAACCCGGGAGCAGTTCTTC. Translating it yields CASSLTREQFF.